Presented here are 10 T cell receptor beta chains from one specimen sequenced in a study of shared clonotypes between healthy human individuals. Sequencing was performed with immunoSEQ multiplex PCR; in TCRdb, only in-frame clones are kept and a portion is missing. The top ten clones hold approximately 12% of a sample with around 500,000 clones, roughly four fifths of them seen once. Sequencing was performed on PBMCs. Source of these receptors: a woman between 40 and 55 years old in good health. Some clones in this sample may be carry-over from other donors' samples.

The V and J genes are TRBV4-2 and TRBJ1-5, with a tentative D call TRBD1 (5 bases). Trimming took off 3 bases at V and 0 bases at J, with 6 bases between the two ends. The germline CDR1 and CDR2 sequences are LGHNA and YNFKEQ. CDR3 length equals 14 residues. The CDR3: CASSQGDSNQPQHF. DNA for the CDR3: TGTGCCAGCAGCCAGGGGGATAGCAATCAGCCCCAGCATTTT.

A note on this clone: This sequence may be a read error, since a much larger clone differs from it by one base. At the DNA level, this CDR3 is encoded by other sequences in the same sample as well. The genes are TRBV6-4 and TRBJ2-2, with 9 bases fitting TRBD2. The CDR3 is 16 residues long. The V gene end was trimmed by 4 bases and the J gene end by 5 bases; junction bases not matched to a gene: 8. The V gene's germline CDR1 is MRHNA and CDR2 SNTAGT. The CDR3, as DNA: TGTGCCAGCAGTGCCGACGGAACTAGCGGGACCGGGGAGCTGTTTTTT. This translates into CASSADGTSGTGELFF.

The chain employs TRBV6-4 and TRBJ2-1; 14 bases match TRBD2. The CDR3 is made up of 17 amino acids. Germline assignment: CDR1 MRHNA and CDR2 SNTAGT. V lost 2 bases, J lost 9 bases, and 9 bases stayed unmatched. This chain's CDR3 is CASSDAPGLAGVSEQFF. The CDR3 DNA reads TGTGCCAGCAGTGACGCTCCGGGACTAGCGGGAGTGAGTGAGCAGTTCTTC.

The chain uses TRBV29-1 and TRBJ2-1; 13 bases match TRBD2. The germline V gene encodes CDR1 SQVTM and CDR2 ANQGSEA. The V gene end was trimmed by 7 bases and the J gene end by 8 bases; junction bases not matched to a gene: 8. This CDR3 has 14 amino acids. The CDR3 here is CSARTSGSWDEQFF. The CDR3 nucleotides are TGCAGCGCGAGGACTAGCGGGAGTTGGGATGAGCAGTTCTTC.

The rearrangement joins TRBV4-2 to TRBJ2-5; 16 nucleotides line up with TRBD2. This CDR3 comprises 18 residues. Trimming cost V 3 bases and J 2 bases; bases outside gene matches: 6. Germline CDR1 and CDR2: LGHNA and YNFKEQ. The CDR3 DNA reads TGTGCCAGCAGCCAGGGGACTAGCGGGAGGGGGGCACAAGAGACCCAGTACTTC. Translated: CASSQGTSGRGAQETQYF.

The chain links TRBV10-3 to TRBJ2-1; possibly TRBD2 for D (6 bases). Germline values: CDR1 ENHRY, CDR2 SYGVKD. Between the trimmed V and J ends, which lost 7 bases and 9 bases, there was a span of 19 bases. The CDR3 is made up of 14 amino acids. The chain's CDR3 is CAITMTPGEIEQFF. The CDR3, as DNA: TGTGCCATCACCATGACTCCGGGAGAGATTGAGCAGTTCTTC.

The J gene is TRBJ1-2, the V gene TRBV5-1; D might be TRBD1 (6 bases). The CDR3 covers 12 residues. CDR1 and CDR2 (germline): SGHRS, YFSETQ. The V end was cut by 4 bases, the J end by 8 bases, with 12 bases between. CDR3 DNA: TGCGCCAGCAGCGGGGACACCCGGGGCTACACCTTC. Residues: CASSGDTRGYTF. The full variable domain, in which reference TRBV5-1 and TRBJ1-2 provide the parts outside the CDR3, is KAGVTQTPRYLIKTRGQQVTLSCSPISGHRSVSWYQQTPGQGLQFLFEYFSETQRNKGNFPGRFSGRQFSNSRSEMNVSTLELGDSALYLCASSGDTRGYTFGSGTRLTVV.

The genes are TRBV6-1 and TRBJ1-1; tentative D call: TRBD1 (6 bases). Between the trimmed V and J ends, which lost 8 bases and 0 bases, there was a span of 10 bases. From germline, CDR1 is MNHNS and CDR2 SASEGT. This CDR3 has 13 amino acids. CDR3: CASEDSMNTEAFF. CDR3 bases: TGTGCCAGCGAGGACAGTATGAACACTGAAGCTTTCTTT.

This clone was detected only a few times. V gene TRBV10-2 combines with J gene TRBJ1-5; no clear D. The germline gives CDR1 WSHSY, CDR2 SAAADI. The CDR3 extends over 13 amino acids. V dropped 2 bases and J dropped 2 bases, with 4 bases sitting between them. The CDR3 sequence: CASSENGNQPQHF. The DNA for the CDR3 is TGCGCCAGCAGTGAGAATGGCAATCAGCCCCAGCATTTT.

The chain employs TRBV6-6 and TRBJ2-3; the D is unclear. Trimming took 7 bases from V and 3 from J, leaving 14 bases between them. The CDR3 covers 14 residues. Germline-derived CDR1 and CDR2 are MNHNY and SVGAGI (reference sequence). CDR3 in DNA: TGTGCCAGCAAAGGCACCGTTGGGACAGATACGCAGTATTTT. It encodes CASKGTVGTDTQYF.